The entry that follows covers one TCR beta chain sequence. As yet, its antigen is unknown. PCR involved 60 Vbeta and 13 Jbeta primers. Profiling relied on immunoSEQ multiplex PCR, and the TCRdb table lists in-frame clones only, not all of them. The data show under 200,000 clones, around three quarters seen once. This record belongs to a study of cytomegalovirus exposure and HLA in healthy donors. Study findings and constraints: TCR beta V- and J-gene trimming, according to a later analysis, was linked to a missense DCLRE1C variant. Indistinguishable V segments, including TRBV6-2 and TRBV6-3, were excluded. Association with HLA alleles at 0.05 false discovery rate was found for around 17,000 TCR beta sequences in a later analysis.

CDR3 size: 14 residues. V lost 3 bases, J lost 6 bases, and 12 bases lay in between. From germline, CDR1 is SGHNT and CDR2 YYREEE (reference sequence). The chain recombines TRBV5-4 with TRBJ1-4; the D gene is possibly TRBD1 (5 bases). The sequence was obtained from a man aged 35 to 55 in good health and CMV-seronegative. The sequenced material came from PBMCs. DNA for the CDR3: TGTGCCAGCAGCTCCGGGACGGGGGATGAAAAACTGTTTTTT. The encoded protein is CASSSGTGDEKLFF.